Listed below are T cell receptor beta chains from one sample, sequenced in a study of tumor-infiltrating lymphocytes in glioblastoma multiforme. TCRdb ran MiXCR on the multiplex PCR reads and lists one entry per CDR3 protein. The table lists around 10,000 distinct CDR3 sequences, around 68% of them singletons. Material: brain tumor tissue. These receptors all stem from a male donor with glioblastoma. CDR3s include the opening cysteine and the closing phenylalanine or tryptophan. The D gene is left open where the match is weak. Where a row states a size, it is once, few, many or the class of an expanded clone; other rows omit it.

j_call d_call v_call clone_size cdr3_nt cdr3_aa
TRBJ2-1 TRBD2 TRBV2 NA TGTGCCAGCAAAAAACGGGGGACTAACAATGAGCAGTTCTTT CASKKRGTNNEQFF
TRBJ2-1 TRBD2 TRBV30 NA TGTGCCTGGACTATATCTAGCGGGAGTTTCAATGAGCAGTTCTTC CAWTISSGSFNEQFF
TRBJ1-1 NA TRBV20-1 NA TGCAGTGCTATCGATGTTGAAGCTTTCTTT CSAIDVEAFF
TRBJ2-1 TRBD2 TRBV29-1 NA TGCAGCTCGGGACTAGCGGGCTGGGAGCAGTTCTTC CSSGLAGWEQFF
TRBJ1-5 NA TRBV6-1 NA TGTGCCAGCAGTGACACCTGGCCCGATCAGCCCCAGCATTTT CASSDTWPDQPQHF
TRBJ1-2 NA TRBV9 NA TGTGCCAGCAGCGTAGGTCCGGGCGTCGACTATGGCTACACCTTC CASSVGPGVDYGYTF
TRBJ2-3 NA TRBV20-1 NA TGCAGTGCAAGAGCCCTCGGCACAGATACGCAGTATTTT CSARALGTDTQYF
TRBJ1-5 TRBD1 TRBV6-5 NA TGTGCCAGCAGCGACAGGGGTAGGGGCAATCAGCCCCAGCATTTT CASSDRGRGNQPQHF
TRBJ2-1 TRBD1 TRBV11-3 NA TGTGCCAGCAGCTTAGGGGCCGGGACAGGGGGCACAAATGAGCAGTTCTTC CASSLGAGTGGTNEQFF
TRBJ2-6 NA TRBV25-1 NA TGTGCCGGCAGTGAAAGTCACTCTGGGGCCAACGCCCTGACTTTC CAGSESHSGANALTF
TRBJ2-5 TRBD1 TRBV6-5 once TGTGCCAGCAGTTCCCCGGGACCCCAGGGGGCCCAGTACTTC CASSSPGPQGAQYF
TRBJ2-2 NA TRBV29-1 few TGCAGCGCCAGGACAGCGAACATCTGGGAGCTGTTTTTT CSARTANIWELFF
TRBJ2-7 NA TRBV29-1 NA TGCAGCGTTCAGCTCCGCGAGCAGTACTTC CSVQLREQYF
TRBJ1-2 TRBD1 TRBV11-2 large TGTGCCAGCAGCATCGACAGGGGCTCCCCTCTAACCTTC CASSIDRGSPLTF
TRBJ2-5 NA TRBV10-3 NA NA CAISEIVGRGAKETQYF
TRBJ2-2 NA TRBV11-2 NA TGTGCCAGCAGCTTCCAACGGGGGGCGGGAACCGGGGAGCTGTTTTTT CASSFQRGAGTGELFF
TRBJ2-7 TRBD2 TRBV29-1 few TGCAGCGTTGAAGATAAAGTGCCTAGCGGGAGTAACGAGCAGTACTTC CSVEDKVPSGSNEQYF
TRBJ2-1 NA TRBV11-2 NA TGTGCCAGCAGCTTAGATAGTATTGACAATGAGCAGTTCTTC CASSLDSIDNEQFF
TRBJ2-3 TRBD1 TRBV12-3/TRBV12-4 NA TGTGCCAGCAATTCCGGACAGGGAATCACAGATACGCAGTATTTT CASNSGQGITDTQYF
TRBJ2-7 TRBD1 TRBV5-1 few TGCGCCAGCAGCCCGGGACAGACTGGGGGTTGCGAGCAGTACTTC CASSPGQTGGCEQYF
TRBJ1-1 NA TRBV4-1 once TGCGCCAGCATCCAAGAGACTTCGACTGAAGCTTCCTTT CASIQETSTEASF
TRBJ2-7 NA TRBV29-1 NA TGCAGCGTCCAAACTAGCAACTCCTACGGGCAATACTTC CSVQTSNSYGQYF
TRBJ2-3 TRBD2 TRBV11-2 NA TGTGCCAACAGCTCCTGGCCGACTAGCGGCACAGATACGCAGTATTTT CANSSWPTSGTDTQYF
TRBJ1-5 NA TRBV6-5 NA TGTGCCAGCAGTCAGGGGTGGGGCAATCAGCCCCAGCATTTT CASSQGWGNQPQHF
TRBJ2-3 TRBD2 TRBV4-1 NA TGCGCCAGCAGCCAAGAAGGAGGCGGGGGGGCAGATACGCTGTATTTT CASSQEGGGGADTLYF
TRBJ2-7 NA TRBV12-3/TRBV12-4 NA TGTGCCAGCAGCCCAGGTGGAGTCTCCTACGAGCAGTACTTC CASSPGGVSYEQYF
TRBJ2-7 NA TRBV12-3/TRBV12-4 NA TGTGCCAGCAGTTTATACGGGAGAGTGGGAGAGCAGTACTTC CASSLYGRVGEQYF
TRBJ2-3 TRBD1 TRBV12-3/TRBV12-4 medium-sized TGTGCCAGCAGTTCCAGACAGGGAATCACAGATACGCAGTATTTT CASSSRQGITDTQYF
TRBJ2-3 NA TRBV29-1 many TGCAGCGTTGAAGATCCCCTTCCCTGGACAGATACGCAGTATTTT CSVEDPLPWTDTQYF
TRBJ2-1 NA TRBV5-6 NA TGTGCCAGCAGCTTTGGGTCGGGAGAGCAGTTCTTC CASSFGSGEQFF
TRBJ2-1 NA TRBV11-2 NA TGTGCCTGCAGCTTAGCTGGTAGCTCCTACAATGAGCAATTCTTC CACSLAGSSYNEQFF
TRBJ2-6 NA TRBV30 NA TGTGTTTGTACAGGGTGCTCTGGGGCCAACATCCTGACTTTC CVCTGCSGANILTF
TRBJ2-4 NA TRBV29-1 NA TGCAGCGTTGCAAGAGACGGGGTAGAAAACATTCAGTACTTC CSVARDGVENIQYF
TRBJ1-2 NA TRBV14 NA TGTGCCAGCAGCCAAGACAGCGTATCAGCCTATGGCTATGCCTTC CASSQDSVSAYGYAF
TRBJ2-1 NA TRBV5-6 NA TGTGCCAGCATCCCGGTTAGCGTGGGCTCCTACAATGAGCAGTTCTTC CASIPVSVGSYNEQFF
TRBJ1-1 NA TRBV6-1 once TGTGCTACCAGTGTGTACAGATCGAACACTGAAGCTTTCTTT CATSVYRSNTEAFF
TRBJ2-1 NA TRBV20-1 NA TGCAGTGCTAGAGATCTCAGGGCGGTTGAGCAGTTCTTC CSARDLRAVEQFF
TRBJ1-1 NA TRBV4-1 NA TGCGCCAGCAGCCAGGATACAGTTTACACTGAAGCTTTCTTT CASSQDTVYTEAFF
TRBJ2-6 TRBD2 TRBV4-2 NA TGTGCCAGCAGCCAAGAAGGTCGCGGGAGTCCTGGGGCCAACGTCCTGACTTTC CASSQEGRGSPGANVLTF
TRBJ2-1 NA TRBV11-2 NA TGTGCCAGCAGCTTAGGCTATGAGCAGTTCTTC CASSLGYEQFF
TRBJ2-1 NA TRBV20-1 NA TGCAGTGCTAGATGGGGGGTGGACTACAATGAGCAGTTCTTC CSARWGVDYNEQFF
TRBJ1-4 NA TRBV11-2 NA TGTGCCGGCAGCCTCAACCAGAATGAAAAACTGTTTTTT CAGSLNQNEKLFF
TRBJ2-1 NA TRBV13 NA TGTGTCAGCAGCTTCGAGGGGGTGGGATCCTACAATGAGCAGTTCTTC CVSSFEGVGSYNEQFF
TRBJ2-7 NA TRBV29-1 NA TGCAGAGTTGGGCCAGGGAATCGGGAGCAGTACTTC CRVGPGNREQYF
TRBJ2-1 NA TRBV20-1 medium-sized TGCAGTGCTCGGCGTTCGCTCAATGAGCAGTTCTTC CSARRSLNEQFF
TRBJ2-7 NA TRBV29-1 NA TGCAGCGTTGAAGAGGGAGGCTACGAGCAGTACTTC CSVEEGGYEQYF